This T cell receptor beta chain is drawn from a study of cytomegalovirus exposure and HLA in healthy donors. Study conclusions and caveats: Relative to equally common others, HLA-associated TCR beta chains showed greater clonal expansion in a later analysis. Cytomegalovirus association was listed for 164 TCR beta chains.

Concerning this clone: What it recognizes is unknown.

This CDR3 spans 14 amino acids. The V gene end was trimmed by 4 bases and the J gene end by 1 base; junction bases not matched to a gene: 3. Germline CDR1 is LGHNA and CDR2 is YSLEER. A multiplex PCR was run with 60 Vbeta primers and 13 Jbeta primers. TCRdb's table, derived via immunoSEQ multiplex PCR, lists solely in-frame clones and lacks some. The repertoire holds 150,000 to 200,000 clones, with approximately 85% as singletons. The sequencing sample was made of PBMCs. The sequence came from a man in his late teens or twenties in good health and CMV-seronegative. J is TRBJ1-1 and V is TRBV4-3; 7 bases match TRBD1. In nucleotides, the CDR3 is TGCGCCAGCAGCCTCGGACAGGAGAACACTGAAGCTTTCTTT. This encodes CASSLGQENTEAFF.